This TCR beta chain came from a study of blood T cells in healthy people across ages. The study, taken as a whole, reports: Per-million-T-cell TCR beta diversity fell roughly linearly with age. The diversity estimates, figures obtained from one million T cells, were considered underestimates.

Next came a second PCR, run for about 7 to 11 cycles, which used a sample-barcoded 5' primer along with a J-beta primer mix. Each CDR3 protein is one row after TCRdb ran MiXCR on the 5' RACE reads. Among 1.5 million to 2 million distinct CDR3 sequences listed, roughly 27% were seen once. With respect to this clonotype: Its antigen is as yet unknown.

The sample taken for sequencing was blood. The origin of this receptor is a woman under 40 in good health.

CDR3 in DNA: TGCAGTGCTAGAGATCCGGCGCAGGGGTCCTACGAGCAGTACTTC. This codes for CSARDPAQGSYEQYF. This chain joins TRBV20-1 and TRBJ2-7, with D tentatively TRBD1 (6 bases). Germline V gene lookup returns CDR1 DFQATT and CDR2 SNEGSKA (reference sequence). The CDR3 runs to 15 residues. Trimming removed 0 bases from V and 1 base from J, with 13 bases in between.